Listed here are 23 T cell receptor beta chains from one sample, sequenced in a study of identical twins. TCRdb analysed the 5' RACE reads with MiXCR anew, one entry per CDR3 protein. The sample gives more than 650,000 distinct CDR3 sequences, 5.5% to 6.5% of which show up once; roughly 1.6% is in the top ten. Sequencing was done on a sample of naive T cells sorted from blood. These receptors all come from a man between 18 and 35 years old in good health.

In its sample, this clonotype was seen many times. This sequence joins TRBV6-5 and TRBJ2-7; tentatively, D is TRBD1 (6 bases). V lost 2 bases, J lost 2 bases, and 10 bases lay in between. This CDR3 spans 14 amino acids. Per germline, CDR1 MNHEY and CDR2 SVGAGI. CDR3 sequence: CASSYREGAYEQYF. In nucleotides, the CDR3 is TGTGCCAGCAGTTACCGTGAGGGGGCCTACGAGCAGTACTTC.

At least ten counts were recorded for this clonotype. The V gene is TRBV25-1, the J gene TRBJ2-1; D is ambiguous. The CDR3 contains 12 residues. V dropped 1 base and J dropped 7 bases, with 5 bases sitting between them. Germline CDR1 reads MGHDK; CDR2 reads SYGVNS. The CDR3 loop is CASSESPNEQFF. In nucleotides, the CDR3 is TGTGCCAGCAGTGAATCCCCAAATGAGCAGTTCTTC.

This clonotype was counted many times. V usage is TRBV29-1 and J usage is TRBJ1-1; 9 positions match TRBD1. The germline V gene has CDR1 SQVTM and CDR2 ANQGSEA. The J segment lost 4 bases and the V segment lost 7 bases, leaving 7 bases of the junction unmatched. CDR3 length: 13 residues. CDR3 DNA: TGCAGCGGGGCGACAGGGGGGAGCACTGAAGCTTTCTTT. Translation: CSGATGGSTEAFF.

Many counts were recorded for this clonotype. The J gene is TRBJ1-1, the V gene TRBV15; D gene uncertain. CDR3 size: 14 residues. CDR1 is LNHNV and CDR2 is YYDKDF in the germline V gene (reference sequence). The V and J ends lost 0 bases and 0 bases respectively, with 5 bases between them. CDR3 amino acids: CATSRDLLNTEAFF. CDR3 coding DNA: TGTGCCACCAGCAGAGATCTACTGAACACTGAAGCTTTCTTT.

This clonotype has more than one count but fewer than ten. The chain employs TRBV7-2 and TRBJ1-2; a possible D gene is TRBD1 (5 bases). Per germline, CDR1 SGHTA and CDR2 FQGNSA. V gave up 3 bases and J gave up 8 bases, with 10 bases separating them. The CDR3 is 12 amino acids. This CDR3 reads CASSFMGQGYTF. CDR3 coding DNA: TGTGCCAGCAGCTTCATGGGGCAAGGCTACACCTTC.

Here the CDR3 DNA reads TGTGCCAGCAGCTTAAGTGCGGCTAGCGGGAGTAAAGAGACCCAGTACTTC. Translated, it gives CASSLSAASGSKETQYF. The V and J genes are TRBV7-9 and TRBJ2-5; 10 bases align to TRBD2. Unmatched junction bases numbered 9, after V lost 2 bases and J lost 3 bases. There are 17 residues in the CDR3. Per germline, CDR1 SEHNR and CDR2 FQNEAQ (reference sequence). The complete variable domain, with remaining parts taken from reference TRBV7-9 and TRBJ2-5, reads DTGVSQNPRHKITKRGQNVTFRCDPISEHNRLYWYRQTLGQGPEFLTYFQNEAQLEKSRLLSDRFSAERPKGSFSTLEIQRTEQGDSAMYLCASSLSAASGSKETQYFGPGTRLLVL.

This clonotype was counted many times. The rearrangement uses TRBV25-1 and TRBJ2-3; no reliable D call. Trimming took 3 bases from V and 2 from J, leaving 12 bases between them. This CDR3 comprises 15 residues. CDR1 is MGHDK, CDR2 SYGVNS, per germline. DNA for the CDR3: TGTGCCAGCAGTGAGGAAGAGGACCTCACAGATACGCAGTATTTT. It specifies CASSEEEDLTDTQYF. Complete variable domain (other parts from reference TRBV25-1 and TRBJ2-3): EADIYQTPRYLVIGTGKKITLECSQTMGHDKMYWYQQDPGMELHLIHYSYGVNSTEKGDLSSESTVSRIRTEHFPLTLESARPSHTSQYLCASSEEEDLTDTQYFGPGTRLTVL.

The chain uses TRBV7-2 and TRBJ2-5; D remains unclear. This CDR3 has 13 residues. From germline, CDR1 is SGHTA and CDR2 FQGNSA. V was pared by 4 bases and J by 5 bases, with 11 bases between. CDR3 sequence: CASSYGRQETQYF. CDR3 in DNA: TGTGCCAGCAGCTACGGGCGCCAGGAGACCCAGTACTTC.

The sample holds one count of this clonotype. A junction boundary mismatches the germline segment, possibly from a read error. V is TRBV4-3 and J is TRBJ2-1; D is undetermined. CDR1 and CDR2 from the germline V gene are LGHNA and YSLEER. The CDR3 is made up of 12 amino acids. Here the CDR3 DNA reads TGCGCCAGCAGCTTTTCCTCCAATGAGCGGTTCTTC. Its translation: CASSFSSNERFF.

The gene calls are TRBV4-3 and TRBJ1-1, with 9 bases aligning to TRBD1. Per the germline V gene, CDR1 is LGHNA and CDR2 is YSLEER. The CDR3 loop spans 16 amino acids. V shed 1 base and J 4 bases; nucleotides not matched to a gene: 7. CDR3 region: CASSQVQGARGTEAFF. CDR3 in DNA: TGCGCCAGCAGCCAAGTACAGGGGGCGAGGGGCACTGAAGCTTTCTTT.

This clonotype was counted between two and nine times. The rearrangement uses TRBV20-1 and TRBJ1-2, with a possible D match to TRBD1 (5 bases). In germline, CDR1 is DFQATT, CDR2 SNEGSKA (reference sequence). Trimming shortened V by 6 bases and J by 4 bases, and 21 bases separated the two germline ends. This CDR3 is built from 15 residues. CDR3 DNA: TGCAGTGCCACACCCGGAGGGGTTTTCGGCTATGGCTACACCTTC. Its translation: CSATPGGVFGYGYTF.

This clonotype was recorded many times. J is TRBJ2-5 and V is TRBV13, with unresolved D. Trimming stripped 5 bases from V and 6 bases from J, with 13 bases between. CDR3 length: 13 residues. Germline V lookup: CDR1 PRHDT, CDR2 FYEKMQ (reference sequence). CDR3 nucleotide sequence: TGTGCCAGCAGCCCTCCCGGAGCGCAGACCCAGTACTTC. Protein sequence: CASSPPGAQTQYF.

This clonotype showed up just a few times. The chain has TRBV3-1 and TRBJ2-2; D is uncertain. Trimming cost V 8 bases and J 8 bases, with 9 bases left between them. CDR1 and CDR2 (germline): LGHDT, YNNKEL (reference sequence). This CDR3 contains 11 residues. The CDR3: CASWSGGELFF. CDR3 DNA: TGTGCCAGCTGGAGTGGTGGGGAGCTGTTTTTT.

As for this clonotype: This could be a read error, since a much larger clone is one nucleotide away. The chain's CDR3 is CASRESRDTQYF. CDR3 DNA sequence: TGTGCCAGCAGAGAGTCCAGAGATACGCAGTATTTT. J is TRBJ2-3 and V is TRBV7-2; D gene unclear. Deletions cut 6 bases from V and 5 bases from J, with 9 bases between. The CDR3 spans 12 residues. Looked up from germline, CDR1 is SGHTA and CDR2 is FQGNSA.

This clonotype was detected ten times or more. This chain links TRBV13 with TRBJ2-7, with TRBD1 as a possible D gene (7 bases). V dropped 2 bases and J dropped 2 bases, with 13 bases sitting between them. This CDR3 is 15 amino acids long. CDR1 and CDR2 (germline): PRHDT, FYEKMQ (reference sequence). The chain's CDR3 is CASSLWGDRPYEQYF. CDR3 DNA sequence: TGTGCCAGCAGCTTATGGGGGGACAGACCCTACGAGCAGTACTTC.

The rearrangement uses TRBV5-6 and TRBJ2-7; 7 bases are shared with TRBD1. Germline V gives CDR1 SGHDT, CDR2 YYEEEE. The CDR3 has 15 amino acids. J was trimmed by 2 bases and V by 1 base; bases with no gene match: 6. The CDR3 coding sequence is TGTGCCAGCAGCTTGAGGGGTCAGGGGGCCTACGAGCAGTACTTC. Its protein product is CASSLRGQGAYEQYF.

This clonotype was recorded at least ten times. The chain joins TRBV9 to TRBJ1-5; D unclear. Germline assignment: CDR1 SGDLS and CDR2 YYNGEE. Deletions cut 0 bases from V and 0 bases from J, with 7 bases between. CDR3 length: 15 amino acids. This CDR3 is CASSVDPNSNQPQHF. CDR3 bases: TGTGCCAGCAGCGTAGACCCAAATAGCAATCAGCCCCAGCATTTT.

This clonotype was found a few times. The J gene is TRBJ2-3, the V gene TRBV3-1, with D maybe TRBD1 (5 bases). The V end lost 3 bases, the J end lost 5 bases, and 9 bases lay between the germline ends. CDR3 size: 13 residues. CDR1 and CDR2 from the germline V gene are LGHDT and YNNKEL (reference sequence). CDR3 loop: CASSHARGDTQYF. The DNA of the CDR3 is TGTGCCAGCAGCCATGCTAGGGGAGATACGCAGTATTTT.

The J gene is TRBJ2-7, the V gene TRBV6-1; weak D call: TRBD1 (6 bases). The CDR3 length is 14 residues. V dropped 5 bases and J dropped 2 bases, with 13 bases sitting between them. Germline V lookup: CDR1 MNHNS, CDR2 SASEGT. The CDR3 bases are TGTGCCAGCAGTCCAACAGGGAGCCCCTACGAGCAGTACGTC. Its translation is CASSPTGSPYEQYV.

This clonotype has more than one count but fewer than ten. The gene calls are TRBV20-1 and TRBJ2-1; D is unresolved. The CDR3 has 14 amino acids. Germline-derived CDR1 and CDR2 are DFQATT and SNEGSKA (reference sequence). Trimming stripped 1 base from V and 3 bases from J, with 10 bases between. The DNA for the CDR3 is TGCAGTGCTAGAGGCAGCCAGTACTACAATGAGCAGTTCTTC. It codes for CSARGSQYYNEQFF.

The chain uses TRBV15 and TRBJ2-7, with 8 bases identical to TRBD1. V lost 1 base and J lost 4; bases outside the gene matches: 6. The CDR3 length is 15 residues. Germline V gives CDR1 LNHNV, CDR2 YYDKDF (reference sequence). The CDR3 here is CATSRVGTGGYEQYF. CDR3 nucleotides: TGTGCCACCAGCAGAGTCGGGACAGGAGGGTACGAGCAGTACTTC.

The chain carries TRBV6-5 and TRBJ2-6; no firm D call. Deletions cut 0 bases from V and 0 bases from J, with 6 bases between. This CDR3 has 16 residues. CDR1 is MNHEY and CDR2 is SVGAGI in the germline V gene. The CDR3 coding sequence is TGTGCCAGCAGTTACTCTTCTGGCTCTGGGGCCAACGTCCTGACTTTC. Translating gives CASSYSSGSGANVLTF.

The genes are TRBV18 and TRBJ2-5; D gene uncertain. Germline CDR1 reads KGHSH; CDR2 reads LQKENI. V lost 2 bases and J 1 base, leaving 11 bases between the germline ends. The CDR3 is made up of 15 amino acids. CDR3: CASSPVGVSQETQYF. In DNA, the CDR3 is TGTGCCAGCTCACCAGTTGGGGTTTCCCAAGAGACCCAGTACTTC.